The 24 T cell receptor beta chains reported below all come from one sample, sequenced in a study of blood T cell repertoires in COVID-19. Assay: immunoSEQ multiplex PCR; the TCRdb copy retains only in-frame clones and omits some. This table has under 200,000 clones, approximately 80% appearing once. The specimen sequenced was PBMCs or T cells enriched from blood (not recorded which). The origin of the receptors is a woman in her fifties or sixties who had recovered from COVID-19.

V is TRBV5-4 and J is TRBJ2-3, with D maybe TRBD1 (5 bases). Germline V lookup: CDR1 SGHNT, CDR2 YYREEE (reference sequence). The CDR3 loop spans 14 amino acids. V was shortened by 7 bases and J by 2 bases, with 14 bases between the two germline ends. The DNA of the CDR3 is TGTGCCAGCTCGGTGGACACTATCACAGATACGCAGTATTTT. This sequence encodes CASSVDTITDTQYF.

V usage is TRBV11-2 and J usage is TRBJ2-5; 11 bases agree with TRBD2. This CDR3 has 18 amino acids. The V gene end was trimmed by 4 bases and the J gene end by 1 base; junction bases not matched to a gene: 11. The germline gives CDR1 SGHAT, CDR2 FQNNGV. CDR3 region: CASSSAGGTSGAQETQYF. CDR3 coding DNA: TGTGCCAGCAGCTCCGCAGGCGGGACTAGCGGTGCCCAAGAGACCCAGTACTTC.

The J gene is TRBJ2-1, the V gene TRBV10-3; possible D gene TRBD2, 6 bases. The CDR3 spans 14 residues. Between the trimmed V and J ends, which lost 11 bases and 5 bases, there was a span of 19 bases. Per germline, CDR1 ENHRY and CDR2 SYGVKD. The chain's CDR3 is CALKRDFGDNEQFF. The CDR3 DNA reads TGTGCCTTAAAGAGGGACTTTGGGGACAATGAGCAGTTCTTC.

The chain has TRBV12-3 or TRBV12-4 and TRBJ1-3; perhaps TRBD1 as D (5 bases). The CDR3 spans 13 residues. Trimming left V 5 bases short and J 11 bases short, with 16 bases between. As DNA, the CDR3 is TGTGCCAGCAGTGGGGCTCCTTTATACGCCATATATTTT. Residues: CASSGAPLYAIYF.

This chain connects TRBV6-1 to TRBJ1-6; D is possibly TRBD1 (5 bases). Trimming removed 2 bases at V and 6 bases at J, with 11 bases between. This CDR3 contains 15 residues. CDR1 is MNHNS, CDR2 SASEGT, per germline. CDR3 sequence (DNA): TGTGCCAGCAGTGAATTCAACCAGGGTAATTCACCCCTCCACTTT. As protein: CASSEFNQGNSPLHF.

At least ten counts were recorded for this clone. Here the CDR3 DNA reads TGTGCCAGTCACAGGGGCTTTGGCTACACCTTC. It yields the protein CASHRGFGYTF. The chain joins TRBV28 to TRBJ1-2; 7 positions agree with TRBD1. The CDR3 sequence is 11 residues long. J gave up 7 bases and V 9 bases, and 5 bases lay outside the gene matches. Per the germline V gene, CDR1 is MDHEN and CDR2 is SYDVKM.

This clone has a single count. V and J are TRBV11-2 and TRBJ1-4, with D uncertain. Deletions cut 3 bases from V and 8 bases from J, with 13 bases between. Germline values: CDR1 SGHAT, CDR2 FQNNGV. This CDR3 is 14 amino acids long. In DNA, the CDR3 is TGTGCCAGCAGCTTCGGGTGGGTTGGAGAAAAACTGTTTTTT. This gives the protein CASSFGWVGEKLFF.

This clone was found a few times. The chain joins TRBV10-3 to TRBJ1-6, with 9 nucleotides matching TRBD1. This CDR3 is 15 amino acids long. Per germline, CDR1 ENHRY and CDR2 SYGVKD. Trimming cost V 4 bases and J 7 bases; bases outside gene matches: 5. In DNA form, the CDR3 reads TGTGCCATCAGTGCACCGGGACAGGGAAATTCACCCCTCCACTTT. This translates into CAISAPGQGNSPLHF.

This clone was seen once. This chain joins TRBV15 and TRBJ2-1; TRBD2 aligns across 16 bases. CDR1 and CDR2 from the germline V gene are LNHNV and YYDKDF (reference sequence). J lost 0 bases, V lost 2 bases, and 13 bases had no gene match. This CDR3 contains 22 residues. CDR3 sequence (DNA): TGTGCCACCAGCAGATTACTTCCCGGGACTAGCGGGGGGGTTAGCTCCTACAATGAGCAGTTCTTC. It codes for CATSRLLPGTSGGVSSYNEQFF.

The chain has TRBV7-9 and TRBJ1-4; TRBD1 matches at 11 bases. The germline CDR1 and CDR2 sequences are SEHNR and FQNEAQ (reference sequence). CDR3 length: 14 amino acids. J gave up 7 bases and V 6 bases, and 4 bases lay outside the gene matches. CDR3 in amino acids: CASSQDRGPEKLFF. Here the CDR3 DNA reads TGTGCCAGCAGTCAGGACAGGGGGCCTGAAAAACTGTTTTTT.

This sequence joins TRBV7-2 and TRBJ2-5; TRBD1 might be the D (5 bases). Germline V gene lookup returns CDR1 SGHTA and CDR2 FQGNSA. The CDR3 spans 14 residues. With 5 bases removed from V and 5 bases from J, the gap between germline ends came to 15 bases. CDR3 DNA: TGTGCCAGCAGCACTAACCAGGGCCCGGAGACCCAGTACTTC. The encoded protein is CASSTNQGPETQYF.

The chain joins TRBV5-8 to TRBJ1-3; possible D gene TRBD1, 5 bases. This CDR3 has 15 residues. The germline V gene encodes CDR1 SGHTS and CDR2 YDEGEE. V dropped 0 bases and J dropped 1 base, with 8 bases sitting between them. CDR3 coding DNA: TGTGCCAGCAGCTTGGCCGGGGGTTCTGGAAACACCATATATTTT. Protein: CASSLAGGSGNTIYF.

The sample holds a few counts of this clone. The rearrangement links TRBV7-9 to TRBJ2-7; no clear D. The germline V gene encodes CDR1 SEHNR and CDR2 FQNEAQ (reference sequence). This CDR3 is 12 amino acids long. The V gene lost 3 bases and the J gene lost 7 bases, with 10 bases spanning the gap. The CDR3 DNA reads TGTGCCAGCAGCTTTCTCAAAGAGGAGCAGTACTTC. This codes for CASSFLKEEQYF. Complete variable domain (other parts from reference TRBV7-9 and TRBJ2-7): DTGVSQNPRHKITKRGQNVTFRCDPISEHNRLYWYRQTLGQGPEFLTYFQNEAQLEKSRLLSDRFSAERPKGSFSTLEIQRTEQGDSAMYLCASSFLKEEQYFGPGTRLTVT.

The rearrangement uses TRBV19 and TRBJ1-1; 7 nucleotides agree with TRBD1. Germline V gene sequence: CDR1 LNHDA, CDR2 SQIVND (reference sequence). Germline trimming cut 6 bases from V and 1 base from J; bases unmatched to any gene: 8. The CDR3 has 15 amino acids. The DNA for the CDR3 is TGTGCCAGTAGACAACAGGGGTGGGGGAACACTGAAGCTTTCTTT. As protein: CASRQQGWGNTEAFF.

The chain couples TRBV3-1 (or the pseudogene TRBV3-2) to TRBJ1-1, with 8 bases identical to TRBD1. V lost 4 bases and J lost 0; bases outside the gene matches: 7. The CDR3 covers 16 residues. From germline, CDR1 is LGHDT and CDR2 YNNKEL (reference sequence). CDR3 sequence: CASSPRTGSMNTEAFF. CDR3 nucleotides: TGTGCCAGCAGCCCTCGGACAGGGTCGATGAACACTGAAGCTTTCTTT.

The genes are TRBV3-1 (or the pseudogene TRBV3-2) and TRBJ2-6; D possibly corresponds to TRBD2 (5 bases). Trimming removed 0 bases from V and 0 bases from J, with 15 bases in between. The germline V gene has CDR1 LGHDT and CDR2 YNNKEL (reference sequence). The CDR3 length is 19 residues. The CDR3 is CASSQDILESLSGANVLTF. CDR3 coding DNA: TGTGCCAGCAGCCAAGATATACTAGAGTCCCTCTCTGGGGCCAACGTCCTGACTTTC.

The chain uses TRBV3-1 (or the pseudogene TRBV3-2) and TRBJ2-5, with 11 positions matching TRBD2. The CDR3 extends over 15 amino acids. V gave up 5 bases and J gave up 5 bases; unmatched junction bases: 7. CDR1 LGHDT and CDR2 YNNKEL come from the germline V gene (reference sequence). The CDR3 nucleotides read TGTGCCAGCAGCTTAATAGCGGGGGGGCGGGAGACCCAGTACTTC. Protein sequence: CASSLIAGGRETQYF.

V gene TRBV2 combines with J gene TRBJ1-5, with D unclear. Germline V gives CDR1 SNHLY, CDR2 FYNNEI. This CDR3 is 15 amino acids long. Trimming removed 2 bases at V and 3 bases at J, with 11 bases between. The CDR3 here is CASSEMGQINQPQHF. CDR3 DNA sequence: TGTGCCAGCAGTGAAATGGGCCAAATCAATCAGCCCCAGCATTTT.

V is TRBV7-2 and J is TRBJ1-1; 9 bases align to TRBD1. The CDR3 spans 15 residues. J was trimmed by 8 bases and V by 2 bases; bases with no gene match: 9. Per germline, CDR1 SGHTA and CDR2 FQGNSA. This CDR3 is CASSLWGGTGLEAFF. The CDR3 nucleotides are TGTGCCAGCAGCTTATGGGGCGGGACAGGGCTCGAAGCTTTCTTT.

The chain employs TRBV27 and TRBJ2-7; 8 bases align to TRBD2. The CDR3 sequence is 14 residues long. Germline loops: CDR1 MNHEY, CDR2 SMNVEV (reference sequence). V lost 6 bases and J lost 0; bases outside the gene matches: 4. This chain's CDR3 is CASRLAELSYEQYF. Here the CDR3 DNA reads TGTGCCAGCAGACTAGCGGAACTCTCCTACGAGCAGTACTTC.

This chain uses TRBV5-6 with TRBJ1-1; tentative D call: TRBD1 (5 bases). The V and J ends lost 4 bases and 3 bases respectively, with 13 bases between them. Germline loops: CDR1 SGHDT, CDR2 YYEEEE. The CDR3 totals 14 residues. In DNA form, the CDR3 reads TGTGCCAGCAGCAATCTTCCACAGGACACTGAAGCTTTCTTT. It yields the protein CASSNLPQDTEAFF. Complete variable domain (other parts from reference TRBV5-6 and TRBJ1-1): DAGVTQSPTHLIKTRGQQVTLRCSPKSGHDTVSWYQQALGQGPQFIFQYYEEEERQRGNFPDRFSGHQFPNYSSELNVNALLLGDSALYLCASSNLPQDTEAFFGQGTRLTVV.

The CDR3 sequence is CASHGDTDTQYF. The CDR3 nucleotides are TGTGCCAGTCACGGAGACACAGATACGCAGTATTTT. The chain links TRBV28 to TRBJ2-3; D not resolved. Germline CDR1 MDHEN, CDR2 SYDVKM. CDR3 length: 12 residues. Trimming took off 9 bases at V and 2 bases at J, with 9 bases between the two ends.

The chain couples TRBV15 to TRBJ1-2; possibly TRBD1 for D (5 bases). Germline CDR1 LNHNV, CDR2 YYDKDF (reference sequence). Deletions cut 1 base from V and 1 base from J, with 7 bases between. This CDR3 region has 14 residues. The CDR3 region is CATSRGTLNYGYTF. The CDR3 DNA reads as TGTGCCACCAGCAGAGGGACACTTAACTATGGCTACACCTTC. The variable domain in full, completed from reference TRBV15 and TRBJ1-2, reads DAMVIQNPRYQVTQFGKPVTLSCSQTLNHNVMYWYQQKSSQAPKLLFHYYDKDFNNEADTPDNFQSRRPNTSFCFLDIRSPGLGDTAMYLCATSRGTLNYGYTFGSGTRLTVV.

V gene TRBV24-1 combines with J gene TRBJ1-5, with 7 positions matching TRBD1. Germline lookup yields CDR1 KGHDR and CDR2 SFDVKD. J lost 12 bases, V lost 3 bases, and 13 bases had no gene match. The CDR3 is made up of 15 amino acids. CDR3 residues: CATSDTKGASLVQHF. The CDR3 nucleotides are TGTGCCACCAGTGATACTAAGGGGGCGTCTCTGGTCCAGCATTTT.